This T cell receptor beta chain was retrieved from a study of OX40 agonist ivuxolimab in advanced cancers. Across the whole study: The dose-escalation cohort had hepatocellular carcinoma, melanoma, renal cell or head and neck cancer.

The CDR3 runs to 13 residues. The germline CDR1 and CDR2 sequences are MNHEY and SMNVEV (reference sequence). Assay: immunoSEQ multiplex PCR; the TCRdb copy retains only in-frame clones and omits some. The repertoire holds around 40,000 clones, approximately 83% seen once, with around 14% in the top ten. Findings of the study overall: There was clonal expansion of CD4+ and CD8+ blood T cells by week 6 at 0.1 to 3.0 mg/kg.

This clone was seen once. Its antigen remains unidentified. One junction end does not reproduce the germline sequence, and a read error may be involved. This material consisted of CD4+ or CD8+ T cells sorted from blood, taken in a trial of the OX40 agonist ivuxolimab. This sequence joins TRBV27 and TRBJ2-7, with D perhaps matching TRBD2 (6 bases). The TCR comes from an adult with an advanced solid tumor such as melanoma, head and neck, liver or kidney cancer. CDR3 nucleotide sequence: TGTGCCTGCAGATGGGGACCAAGCGGGGAGCAGTACTTC. It codes for CACRWGPSGEQYF.